A selection of T cell receptor beta chains follows, all from one sample in a study of Graves' ophthalmopathy and Graves' hyperthyroidism. TCRdb itself ran the multiplex PCR reads through MiXCR, one entry per CDR3 protein. The sample lists over a million distinct CDR3 sequences; about two fifths were seen once. Source material: peripheral blood or thyroid tissue (not recorded which). The receptors derive from an adult man with Graves' hyperthyroidism. Each CDR3 is given with its conserved first and last residue. The D gene is left open where the match is weak. Size values are once, few and many counts, or a class for expanded clones, and some rows have none.

CSVGDPGEQFF	TGCAGCGTCGGAGATCCGGGAGAGCAGTTCTTC	-	-	TRBV29-1	TRBJ2-1
CASSLEGGQSYEQYF	TGTGCCAGCAGCTTAGAAGGGGGGCAGTCCTACGAGCAGTACTTC	many	-	TRBV7-2	TRBJ2-7
CAIPDRDANYGYTF	TGTGCCATCCCGGACAGGGACGCTAACTATGGCTACACCTTC	-	TRBD1	TRBV10-3	TRBJ1-2
CASSRLAGRGTGELFF	TGTGCCAGCAGTCGGCTAGCGGGACGGGGCACCGGGGAGCTGTTTTTT	few	TRBD2	TRBV6-1	TRBJ2-2
CASSSRTDLSYEQYF	TGTGCCAGCAGCTCCCGGACCGACCTCTCCTACGAGCAGTACTTC	-	-	TRBV7-2	TRBJ2-7
CASSPRTSGELFF	TGTGCCAGCAGTCCCAGGACATCCGGGGAGCTGTTTTTT	many	-	TRBV12-3/TRBV12-4	TRBJ2-2
CASSQNYRTGYTF	TGCGCCAGCAGCCAGAATTACAGGACCGGCTACACCTTC	many	-	TRBV5-1	TRBJ1-2
CASSQDAPAGGSYEQYF	TGCGCCAGCAGCCAAGATGCCCCAGCGGGGGGATCCTACGAGCAGTACTTC	few	TRBD2	TRBV7-2	TRBJ2-7
CSVAMGDFTEKLFF	TGCAGCGTTGCGATGGGGGACTTCACTGAAAAACTGTTTTTT	-	-	TRBV29-1	TRBJ1-4
CASSPPFGYEQYF	TGTGCCAGCAGCCCCCCCTTCGGTTACGAGCAGTACTTC	many	-	TRBV9	TRBJ2-7
CASSPTGPLRGYTF	TGTGCCAGCAGTCCGACAGGGCCCCTCCGCGGCTACACCTTC	few	TRBD1	TRBV12-3/TRBV12-4	TRBJ1-2
CASSQVQAGGVGELFF	TGTGCCAGCAGCCAGGTCCAAGCGGGAGGGGTCGGGGAGCTGTTTTTT	few	TRBD2	TRBV4-2	TRBJ2-2
CSLVRDYGYTF	TGCAGCTTAGTTCGTGACTATGGCTACACCTTC	-	-	TRBV29-1	TRBJ1-2
CASSLTRAPNGKLFF	TGCGCCAGCAGCCTAACAAGAGCGCCTAATGGAAAACTGTTTTTT	-	-	TRBV11-2	TRBJ1-4
CASSVTGTGWSPLHF	TGTGCCAGCAGCGTAACCGGGACAGGGTGGTCACCCCTCCACTTT	-	TRBD1	TRBV7-2	TRBJ1-6
CASSQPESGAYEQYF	TGCGCCAGCAGCCAGCCGGAGTCGGGGGCCTACGAGCAGTACTTC	many	-	TRBV5-1	TRBJ2-7
CSVAGQSYEQYF	TGCAGCGTCGCCGGACAGTCCTACGAGCAGTACTTC	many	-	TRBV29-1	TRBJ2-7
CASSVDGGTLHF	TGTGCCAGCAGCGTAGACGGGGGAACCCTCCACTTT	many	-	TRBV9	TRBJ1-6
CASSLSRDMNTEAFF	TGTGCCAGCAGCTTAAGTAGGGACATGAACACTGAAGCTTTCTTT	many	-	TRBV7-3	TRBJ1-1
CAISESVPPHRDRRKNTEAFF	TGTGCCATCAGTGAGTCAGTCCCCCCGCACCGGGACAGAAGAAAGAACACTGAAGCTTTCTTT	-	TRBD1	TRBV10-3	TRBJ1-1
CSGRQGVGGYTF	TGCAGCGGTCGACAGGGAGTTGGGGGCTACACCTTC	few	TRBD1	TRBV29-1	TRBJ1-2
CASSDETAMAGNTIYF	TGTGCCAGCAGTGACGAGACAGCCATGGCTGGAAACACCATATATTTT	many	-	TRBV2	TRBJ1-3
CASSPLLPGETQYF	TGTGCCAGCAGCCCACTCCTTCCCGGGGAGACCCAGTACTTC	many	-	TRBV7-9	TRBJ2-5
CASSYETGGASHEQYF	TGTGCCAGCAGTTACGAAACGGGGGGCGCATCCCACGAGCAGTACTTC	-	-	TRBV6-2/TRBV6-3	TRBJ2-7
CASSFSVSSGYTF	TGTGCCAGCAGTTTCTCCGTCTCGAGTGGCTACACCTTC	many	-	TRBV28	TRBJ1-2
CASSSTAGTHSDEQYF	TGTGCCAGCAGCTCAACAGCCGGGACTCACAGCGACGAGCAGTACTTC	-	-	TRBV7-7	TRBJ2-7
CASSPGTAGEAFF	TGTGCCAGCAGCCCAGGGACAGCTGGCGAGGCTTTCTTT	few	TRBD1	TRBV3-1	TRBJ1-1
CASSRDREGPQHF	TGTGCCAGCAGCAGGGACAGGGAAGGTCCCCAGCATTTT	many	TRBD1	TRBV7-3	TRBJ1-5
CASSRDPYTNTGELFF	TGTGCCAGCAGCCGGGACCCCTACACAAACACCGGGGAGCTGTTTTTT	-	-	TRBV11-2	TRBJ2-2
CASSEFGTGWNYGYTF	TGTGCCAGCAGTGAATTCGGGACAGGGTGGAACTATGGCTACACCTTC	-	TRBD1	TRBV25-1	TRBJ1-2
CASSGGTGGLYGYTF	TGTGCCAGCAGTGGGGGGACAGGAGGACTCTATGGCTACACCTTC	many	TRBD1	TRBV2	TRBJ1-2
CASSHPGGLEQYF	TGCGCCAGCAGCCACCCGGGCGGGCTCGAGCAGTACTTC	few	-	TRBV4-1	TRBJ2-7
CSVALGQGAGYTF	TGCAGCGTTGCCTTGGGACAGGGGGCTGGCTACACCTTC	-	TRBD1	TRBV29-1	TRBJ1-2
CASSQVWGGTGELFF	TGTGCCAGCAGCCAAGTATGGGGGGGAACCGGGGAGCTGTTTTTT	-	TRBD2	TRBV12-3/TRBV12-4	TRBJ2-2
CATSQYSNQPQHF	TGTGCCACCAGTCAATATAGCAATCAGCCCCAGCATTTT	many	-	TRBV24-1	TRBJ1-5
CASSRREGTGELFF	TGCGCCAGCAGCCGCAGGGAGGGGACCGGGGAGCTGTTTTTT	-	TRBD2	TRBV5-1	TRBJ2-2
CSVVTRGADVLTF	TGCAGCGTTGTGACCCGGGGGGCCGACGTCCTGACTTTC	-	-	TRBV29-1	TRBJ2-6
CASSPRGEYGSPLHF	TGTGCCAGCAGCCCGCGAGGAGAGTACGGGTCACCCCTCCACTTT	many	-	TRBV6-6	TRBJ1-6
CASSPSHQQQETQYF	TGTGCCAGCTCACCATCTCATCAGCAACAAGAGACCCAGTACTTC	few	-	TRBV18	TRBJ2-5
CASSRDRGRPTNEKLFF	TGTGCCAGCAGTCGGGACAGGGGACGCCCTACTAATGAAAAACTGTTTTTT	-	TRBD1	TRBV2	TRBJ1-4
CASSLLEDNSPLHF	TGTGCCAGCAGTTTATTGGAGGATAATTCACCCCTCCACTTT	once	-	TRBV6-5	TRBJ1-6
CATSRDLKGRETQYF	TGTGCCACCAGCAGAGATCTAAAGGGGAGGGAGACCCAGTACTTC	many	-	TRBV15	TRBJ2-5
CASSPRQGFPGYTF	TGTGCCAGCAGTCCACGACAGGGGTTCCCTGGCTACACCTTC	many	TRBD1	TRBV12-3/TRBV12-4	TRBJ1-2
CASSARNGPTNNEKLFF	TGTGCCAGCAGTGCGAGAAACGGACCGACTAATAATGAAAAACTGTTTTTT	many	-	TRBV2	TRBJ1-4
CSARGPQGAHGYTF	TGCAGTGCTAGAGGGCCCCAGGGGGCTCATGGCTACACCTTC	many	TRBD1	TRBV20-1	TRBJ1-2
CASSQGQGSFEQYF	TGCGCCAGCAGCCAAGGACAGGGGTCTTTCGAGCAGTACTTC	-	TRBD1	TRBV4-1	TRBJ2-7
CAGSQDPDPNYGYTF	TGCGCCGGCAGCCAAGACCCGGATCCTAACTATGGCTACACCTTC	-	-	TRBV7-8	TRBJ1-2
CAIRTGTSDTGELFF	TGTGCCATCAGAACCGGGACTAGTGACACCGGGGAGCTGTTTTTT	many	TRBD2	TRBV10-3	TRBJ2-2
CASSYSIRRTGITEAFF	TGTGCCAGCAGTTACTCGATCCGCCGGACAGGGATCACTGAAGCTTTCTTT	-	TRBD1	TRBV6-6	TRBJ1-1